Here is one T cell receptor (beta chain) with its context. This clone was seen only once. The antigen it binds to is not known. No much larger clonotype is one base removed from it; base qualities were not supplied. The collaborating institutions used their own protocols to collect whole blood in K2EDTA tubes. For TCRbeta analysis, collaborator samples were shipped as frozen whole blood, as isolated PBMCs, or as DNA extracted from either sample type. The immunoSEQ Assay, a bias-controlled multiplex PCR, was used to amplify TCRbeta CDR3 regions from genomic DNA. The authors' analysis ran thus. The number of nucleated cells in each sample was estimated by amplification of reference gene primers within the assay. To quantify the absolute abundance of each unique TCRbeta CDR3 rearrangement, sequence reads were collapsed and filtered. Productive Simpson clonality was computed per sample as the square root of Simpson's diversity index over productive rearrangements. TCRdb holds this immuneACCESS table with in-frame rearrangements only. Some clones are missing; in checked studies, unresolved V genes explain under half, and the rest has no known cause. The V and J calls and clone size were taken over from that table, and D and trimming were inferred from the DNA. Counted in this sample were 200,000 to 250,000 clones; more than 70% of them appeared once. Jointly, the top ten make up approximately 2.6% of the sample.

These data are taken from a study of blood T cell repertoires in COVID-19 (TCRdb year 2020). Regarding the study in general: Samples from collaborators originated in the United States, Italy and Spain and spanned both the acute and convalescent phases of COVID-19. The material from the prospective study consisted of cDNA or gDNA derived from T cells, B-cell-depleted T cells, or PBMCs. Where available, HLA class I and class II types were taken from metadata supplied by the sample provider and were not determined by assay-based typing. The repertoires were released in a freely available public database meant as a resource for research on the immune response to SARS-CoV-2. A de-identified subject ID, COVID-19 status, age in years and sex were almost always included in the sample metadata. Deeply sampled blood TCRbeta repertoires from subjects exposed to, actively infected with, or recovered from COVID-19 were included in the dataset. The samples were drawn from the first 160 participants of the ongoing ImmuneRACE study and from over a thousand subjects provided by 6 global collaborators.

As encoded in the germline V gene, CDR1 is LGHNA while CDR2 is YSLEER. V loses 4 bases of germline sequence and J loses 0 bases, and the interval between the two ends is 13 bases. The CDR3, from cysteine to phenylalanine, totals 15 residues. Just CDR3 DNA is preserved here, 45 bases in frame from base 1. The research as a whole found: Clinical and demographic metadata were provided uncurated, with the amount varying by source and participant.

Sample: peripheral blood. The chain links TRBV4-3 with TRBJ2-7; D gene: possibly TRBD2, on 5 matching bases. This TCR was sampled from a woman in her sixties or seventies with acute or convalescent COVID-19. The DNA is as follows: TGCGCCAGCAGCCTTACAGCGGCTCCCTCCTACGAGCAGTACTTC. This sequence encodes CASSLTAAPSYEQYF.